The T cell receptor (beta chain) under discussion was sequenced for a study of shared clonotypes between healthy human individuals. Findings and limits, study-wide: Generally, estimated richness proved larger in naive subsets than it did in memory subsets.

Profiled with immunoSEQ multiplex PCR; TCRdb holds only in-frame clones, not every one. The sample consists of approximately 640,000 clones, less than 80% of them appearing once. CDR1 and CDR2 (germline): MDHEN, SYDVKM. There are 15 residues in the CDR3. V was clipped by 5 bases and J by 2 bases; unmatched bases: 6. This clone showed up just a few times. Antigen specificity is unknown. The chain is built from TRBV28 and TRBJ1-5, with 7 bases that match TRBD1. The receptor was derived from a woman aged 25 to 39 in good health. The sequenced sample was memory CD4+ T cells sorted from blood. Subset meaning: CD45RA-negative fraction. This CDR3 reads CASSPTTGGNQPQHF. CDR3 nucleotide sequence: TGTGCCAGCAGTCCGACCACAGGGGGCAATCAGCCCCAGCATTTT.